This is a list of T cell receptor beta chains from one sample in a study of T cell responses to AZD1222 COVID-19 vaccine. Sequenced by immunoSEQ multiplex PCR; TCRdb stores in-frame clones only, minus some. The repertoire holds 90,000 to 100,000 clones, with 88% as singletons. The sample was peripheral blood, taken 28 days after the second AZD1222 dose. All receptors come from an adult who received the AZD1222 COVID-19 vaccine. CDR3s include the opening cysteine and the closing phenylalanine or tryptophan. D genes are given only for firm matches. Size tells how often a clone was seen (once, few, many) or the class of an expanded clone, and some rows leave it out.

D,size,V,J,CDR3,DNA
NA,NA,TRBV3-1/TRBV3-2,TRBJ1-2,CASSQGRDIYGYTF,TGTGCCAGCAGCCAAGGCAGAGACATCTATGGCTACACCTTC
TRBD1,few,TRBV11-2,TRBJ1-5,CASSLAGQSNQPQHF,TGTGCCAGCAGCTTAGCGGGACAGAGCAATCAGCCCCAGCATTTT
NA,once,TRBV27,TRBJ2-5,CASSSKGGSGLGTQYF,TGTGCCAGCAGTAGCAAAGGGGGGTCCGGTCTCGGTACCCAGTACTTC
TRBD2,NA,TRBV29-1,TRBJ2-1,CSVESQGGLAGNEQFF,TGCAGCGTTGAATCGCAAGGGGGACTAGCGGGGAATGAGCAGTTCTTC
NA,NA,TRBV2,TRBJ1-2,CASSQGRTNYGYTF,TGTGCCAGCAGCCAGGGACGGACTAACTATGGCTACACCTTC
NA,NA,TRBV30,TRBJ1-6,CAWSVSGQTLHF,TGTGCCTGGAGTGTATCCGGTCAAACCCTCCACTTT
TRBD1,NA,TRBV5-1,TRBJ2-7,CASSPTGEREQYF,TGCGCCAGCAGTCCAACAGGGGAACGCGAGCAGTACTTC
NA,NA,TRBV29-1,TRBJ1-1,CSVSRVVNTEAFF,TGCAGCGTCTCCAGGGTAGTGAACACTGAAGCTTTCTTT
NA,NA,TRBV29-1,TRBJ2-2,CSVDGGANTGELFF,TGCAGCGTTGACGGGGGCGCGAACACCGGGGAGCTGTTTTTT
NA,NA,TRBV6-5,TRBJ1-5,CASSKQGLAQPQHF,TGTGCCAGCAGTAAACAGGGACTCGCCCAGCCCCAGCATTTT
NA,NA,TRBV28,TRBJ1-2,CAIQPGQGPSRGYTF,TGTGCCATCCAGCCAGGCCAGGGACCAAGCCGGGGCTACACCTTC
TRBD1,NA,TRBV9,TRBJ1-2,CASSEGAGRGGYTF,TGTGCCAGCAGTGAGGGGGCAGGGAGAGGTGGCTACACCTTC
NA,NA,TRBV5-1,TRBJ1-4,CASSLVGNLNEKLFF,TGCGCCAGCAGCTTGGTAGGGAACCTTAATGAAAAACTGTTTTTT
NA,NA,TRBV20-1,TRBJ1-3,CSASGVVGNTIYF,TGCAGTGCTAGTGGGGTCGTTGGAAACACCATATATTTT
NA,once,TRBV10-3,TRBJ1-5,CAIGSEQGGQPQHF,TGTGCCATCGGCTCAGAGCAGGGCGGTCAGCCCCAGCATTTT
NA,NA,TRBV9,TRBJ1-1,CASSASPLSQGAFF,TGTGCCAGCAGCGCCAGCCCTTTATCTCAGGGAGCTTTCTTT
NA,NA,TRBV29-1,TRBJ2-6,CSVAQVAGANVLTF,TGCAGCGTTGCACAGGTTGCCGGGGCCAACGTCCTGACTTTC
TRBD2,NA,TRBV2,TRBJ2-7,CASATGTSGESGLDEQYF,TGTGCCAGCGCTACCGGGACTAGCGGGGAGAGCGGCCTCGACGAGCAGTACTTC
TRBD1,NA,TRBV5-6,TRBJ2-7,CASSRGQFWGSYEQYF,TGTGCCAGCAGCAGGGGACAGTTCTGGGGCTCCTACGAGCAGTACTTC
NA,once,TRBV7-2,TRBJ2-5,CASSLAPGDQETQYF,TGTGCCAGCAGCTTAGCGCCGGGGGACCAAGAGACCCAGTACTTC
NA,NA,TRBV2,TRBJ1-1,CASSADRAAEAFF,TGTGCCAGCAGCGCGGACAGAGCAGCTGAAGCTTTCTTT
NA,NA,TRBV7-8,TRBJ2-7,CASSPRAYEQYF,TGTGCCAGCAGCCCCCGGGCCTACGAGCAGTACTTC
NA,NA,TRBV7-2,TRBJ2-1,CASSLAGTSSYNEQFF,TGTGCCAGCAGCCTCGCCGGGACCAGCTCCTACAATGAGCAGTTCTTC
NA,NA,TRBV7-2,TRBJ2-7,CASSLVSTTYEQYF,TGTGCCAGCAGCTTAGTGTCCACCACCTACGAGCAGTACTTC
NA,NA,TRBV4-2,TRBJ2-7,CASSQVIGLGYEQYF,TGTGCCAGCAGCCAAGTTATCGGTTTGGGCTACGAGCAGTACTTC
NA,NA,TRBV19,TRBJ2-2,CASSIELANTGELFF,TGTGCCAGTAGTATAGAACTAGCGAACACCGGGGAGCTGTTTTTT
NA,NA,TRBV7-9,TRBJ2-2,CASSFRQSDSTGELFF,TGTGCCAGCAGCTTTAGACAGAGTGATTCGACCGGGGAGCTGTTTTTT
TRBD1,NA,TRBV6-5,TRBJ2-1,CASSYTEDRGRSEQFF,TGTGCCAGCAGTTACACGGAGGACAGGGGGCGAAGTGAGCAGTTCTTC
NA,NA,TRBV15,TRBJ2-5,CATSLGGGGKTQYF,TGTGCCACCAGCCTTGGGGGGGGCGGAAAGACCCAGTACTTC
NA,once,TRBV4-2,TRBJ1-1,CASSPDRYEAFF,TGTGCCAGCAGCCCGGACCGGTACGAAGCTTTCTTT
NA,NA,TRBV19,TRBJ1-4,CASSIQGSNEKLFF,TGTGCCAGTAGTATACAGGGGTCTAATGAAAAACTGTTTTTT
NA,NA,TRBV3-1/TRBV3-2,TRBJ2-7,CASSQGIPYEQYF,TGTGCCAGCAGCCAAGGAATACCCTACGAGCAGTACTTC
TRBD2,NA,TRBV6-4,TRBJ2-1,CASSGSGTSEQFF,TGTGCCAGCAGTGGGAGCGGGACGTCTGAGCAGTTCTTC
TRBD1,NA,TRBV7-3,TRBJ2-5,CASSLGRGLKETQYF,TGTGCCAGCAGCTTAGGCAGGGGGCTGAAGGAGACCCAGTACTTC
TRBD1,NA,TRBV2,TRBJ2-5,CASMTGQETQYF,TGTGCCAGCATGACAGGGCAAGAGACCCAGTACTTC
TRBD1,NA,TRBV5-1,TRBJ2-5,CASSFPGTGEETQYF,TGCGCCAGCAGCTTCCCCGGGACAGGGGAAGAGACCCAGTACTTC
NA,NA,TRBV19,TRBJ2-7,CASSPGLSVSSYEQYF,TGTGCCAGTAGTCCCGGCCTGTCAGTTAGCTCCTACGAGCAGTACTTC
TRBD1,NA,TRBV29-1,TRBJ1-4,CSVQDRGEEKLFF,TGCAGCGTTCAAGACAGGGGGGAGGAAAAACTGTTTTTT
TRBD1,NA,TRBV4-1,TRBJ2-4,CASSENRGGKNIQYF,TGCGCCAGCAGCGAAAACAGGGGTGGCAAAAACATTCAGTACTTC